The text below deals with one T cell receptor (beta chain). This specimen comes from a study of regulatory T cells in long-lasting Graves disease. Stated time point: persistent/refractory GD, antithyroid drugs over 5 years with positive TRAb. PBMCs were the source of the RNA used for TCR sequencing. V gave up 4 bases and J gave up 7 bases, with 14 bases separating them. The CDR3 sequence is 13 residues long. The germline CDR1 and CDR2 sequences are SGHRS and YFSETQ. Combining iRepertoire HTBI primers with Arm-PCR of CDR3 regions, the authors built TCR beta libraries. TCRdb analysed the multiplex PCR reads with MiXCR anew, one entry per CDR3 protein. Found here are over 650,000 distinct CDR3 sequences, around 30% of them singletons; the top ten hold about two fifths.

The chain has TRBV5-1 and TRBJ1-1; D remains ambiguous. Sample: peripheral blood mononuclear cells (PBMCs), taken when the disease was refractory, from a patient treated with antithyroid drugs. The sequence came from a female donor with Graves disease. CDR3 protein: CASSPGRQGEAFF. The DNA for the CDR3 is TGCGCCAGCAGCCCCGGGCGACAAGGTGAAGCTTTCTTT.